These 5 T cell receptor beta chains originate from one sample sequenced in a study of blood T cells in healthy people across ages. Sample-barcoded 5' priming and a J-beta primer mix drove a second PCR of about 7 to 11 cycles. TCRdb re-analysed the 5' RACE reads in MiXCR, keeping a single row per CDR3 protein. Of 650,000 to 1,000,000 distinct CDR3 sequences listed, around 36% are singletons. The source material was blood. These receptors were obtained from a man aged 18 to 30 in good health.

J is TRBJ2-5 and V is TRBV4-3; D unresolved. TRBJ2-7 matches the DNA end more closely, so the J call is doubtful. CDR3 size: 14 residues. Per germline, CDR1 LGHNA and CDR2 YSLEER. The CDR3 DNA follows: TGCGCCAGCAGCCCCGGCCCAAGCAGCGACGAGCAGTACTTC. As protein: CASSPGPSSDEQYF.

The sample holds a few counts of this clonotype. The V gene is TRBV5-1, the J gene TRBJ1-2, with D uncertain. The V and J ends lost 0 bases and 8 bases respectively, with 11 bases between them. Germline CDR1 reads SGHRS; CDR2 reads YFSETQ. The CDR3 loop spans 13 amino acids. The CDR3 DNA follows: TGCGCCAGCAGCTTGGAAGAATCTGGAGGCTACACCTTC. Its protein is CASSLEESGGYTF.

The rearrangement joins TRBV4-3 to TRBJ2-1, with D perhaps matching TRBD1 (5 bases). Germline loops: CDR1 LGHNA, CDR2 YSLEER. V lost 1 base and J lost 4, with 11 bases in between. The CDR3 is made up of 15 amino acids. CDR3 loop: CASSQAAGFYNEQFF. The DNA for the CDR3 is TGCGCCAGCAGCCAAGCGGCAGGGTTTTACAATGAGCAGTTCTTC.

The CDR3 region has the DNA TGCAGTGCTAGAGTACTGCGCGGGGGGGACACCGGGGAGCTGTTTTTT. This gives the protein CSARVLRGGDTGELFF. V is TRBV20-1 and J is TRBJ2-2; 9 bases match TRBD2. The CDR3 is 16 amino acids. The V and J ends lost 1 base and 3 bases, in that order; junction bases with no gene match: 6. The germline CDR1 and CDR2 sequences are DFQATT and SNEGSKA (reference sequence).

This clonotype was detected a few times. The chain employs TRBV16 and TRBJ1-2, with a tentative D call TRBD1 (5 bases). The V end was cut by 4 bases, the J end by 0 bases, with 12 bases between. The CDR3 runs 15 residues. The germline V gene has CDR1 KGHSY and CDR2 FQNENV. The CDR3 bases are TGTGCCAGCAGCCGGGGGTCCGCTGCTAACTATGGCTACACCTTC. This gives the protein CASSRGSAANYGYTF.